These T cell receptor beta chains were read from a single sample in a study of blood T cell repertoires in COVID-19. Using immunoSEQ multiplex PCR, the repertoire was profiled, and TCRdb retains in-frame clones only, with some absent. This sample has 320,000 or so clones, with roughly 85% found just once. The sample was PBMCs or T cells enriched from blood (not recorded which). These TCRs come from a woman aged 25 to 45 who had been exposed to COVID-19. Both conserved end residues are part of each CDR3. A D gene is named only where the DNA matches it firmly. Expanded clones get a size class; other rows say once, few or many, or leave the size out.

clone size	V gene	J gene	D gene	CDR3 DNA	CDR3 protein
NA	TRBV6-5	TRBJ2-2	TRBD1	TGTGCCAGCAGTTACCGACAGGGGGCGCGCGGGGAGCTGTTTTTT	CASSYRQGARGELFF
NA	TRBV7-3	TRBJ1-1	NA	TGTGCCAGCAGCTTAACCGCCCCAGGGGCCACTGAAGCTTTCTTT	CASSLTAPGATEAFF
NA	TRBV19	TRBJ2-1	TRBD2	TGTGCCAGTAGTATTCGACTAGCGGGAGGGTCGGTCTTC	CASSIRLAGGSVF
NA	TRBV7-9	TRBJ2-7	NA	TGTGCCAGCAGCTTGGGGCCAGGGTGGGACGAGCAGTACTTC	CASSLGPGWDEQYF
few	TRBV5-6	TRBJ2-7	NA	TGTGCCAGCAGCTTCACGGGGGAGAGTAACGAGCAGTACTTC	CASSFTGESNEQYF
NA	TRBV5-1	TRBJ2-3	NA	TGCGCCAGCAGCTTGGGTCGGGAGACAGATACGCAGTATTTT	CASSLGRETDTQYF
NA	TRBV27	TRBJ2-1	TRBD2	TGTGCCAGCAGTTTATCCGGGACTAGCGGGAGGGCCTCAAATGAGCAGTTCTTC	CASSLSGTSGRASNEQFF
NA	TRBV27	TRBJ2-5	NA	TGTGCCAGCAGCCCCGGAGGCGGATACCAAGAGACCCAGTACTTC	CASSPGGGYQETQYF
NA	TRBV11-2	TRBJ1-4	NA	TGTGCCAGCAGCTCTGGCCGACTCCAAACTAATGAAAAACTGTTTTTT	CASSSGRLQTNEKLFF
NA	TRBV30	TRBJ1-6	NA	TGTGCCTGCTCGGGGGGTTCACCCCTCCACTTT	CACSGGSPLHF
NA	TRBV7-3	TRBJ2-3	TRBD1	TGTGCCAGCAGCTCAGGGGGCAGGTCAGATACGCAGTATTTT	CASSSGGRSDTQYF
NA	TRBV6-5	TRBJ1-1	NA	TGTGCCAGCAGTTATCTTAATGAAGCTTTCTTT	CASSYLNEAFF
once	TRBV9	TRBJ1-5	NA	TGTGCCAGCAGCGTAGGCAACGGGCAGCCCCAGCATTTT	CASSVGNGQPQHF
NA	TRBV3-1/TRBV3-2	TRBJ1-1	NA	TGTGCCAGCAGCCCACAAACAGGCCCCAGCAGAGCTTTCTTT	CASSPQTGPSRAFF
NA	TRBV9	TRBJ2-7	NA	TGTGCCAGCAGCCAGACAGGCCTCCCTTCCTACGAGCAGTACTTC	CASSQTGLPSYEQYF
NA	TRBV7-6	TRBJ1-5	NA	TGTGCCAGCAGCTTAGGGAGGGATCAGCCCCAGCATTTT	CASSLGRDQPQHF
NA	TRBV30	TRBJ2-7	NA	TGTGCCTGGAGCACAACCGGGACAAGAACCGAGCAGTACTTC	CAWSTTGTRTEQYF
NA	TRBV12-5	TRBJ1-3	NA	TGTGCTAGTGGTTTGGGGGCGGGAGGAAACACCATATATTTT	CASGLGAGGNTIYF
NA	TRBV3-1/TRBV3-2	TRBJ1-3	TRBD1	TGTGCCAGCAGCCAGGGACAGTTCTCTGGAAACACCATATATTTT	CASSQGQFSGNTIYF
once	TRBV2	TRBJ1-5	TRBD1	TGTGCCAGCAGTGAAGCCAGGACAGGGGGCAATCAGCCCCAGCATTTT	CASSEARTGGNQPQHF
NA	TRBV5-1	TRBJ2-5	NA	TGCGCCAGCAGCTTGGTAACTGAAGAGACCCAGTACTTC	CASSLVTEETQYF
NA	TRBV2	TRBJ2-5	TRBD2	TGTGCCACAGCGGGAGATCAAGAGACCCAGTACTTC	CATAGDQETQYF
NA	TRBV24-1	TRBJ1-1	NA	TGTGCCACCTCAGCGGCGGGCTTGAACACTGAAGCTTTCTTT	CATSAAGLNTEAFF
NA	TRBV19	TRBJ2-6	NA	TGTGCCAGTAGTATCCGCTCTGGGGCCAACGTCCTGACTTTC	CASSIRSGANVLTF
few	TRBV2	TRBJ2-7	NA	TGTGCCAGCAGTGTGGGGGCTCTGGAGCGCGAGCAGTACTTC	CASSVGALEREQYF
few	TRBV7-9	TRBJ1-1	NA	TGTGCCAGCAGCCCCGAAGAGGGGGTCAACACTGAAGCTTTCTTT	CASSPEEGVNTEAFF
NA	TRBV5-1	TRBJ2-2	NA	TGCGCCAGCAGCTGGCCTTCGGGTCTGGGCACCGGGGAGCTGTTTTTT	CASSWPSGLGTGELFF
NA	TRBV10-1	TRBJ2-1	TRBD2	TGCGCCAGCAGAAAACCGGGACTAGCGCCCAATGAGCAGTTCTTC	CASRKPGLAPNEQFF
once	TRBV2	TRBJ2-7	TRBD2	TGTGCCAGCCCCGGGACTAGCGGAAACGAGCAGTACTTC	CASPGTSGNEQYF
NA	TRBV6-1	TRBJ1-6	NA	TGTGCCAGCAGTGAATCAGGGGCCTCTAATTCACCCCTCCACTTT	CASSESGASNSPLHF
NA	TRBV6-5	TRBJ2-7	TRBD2	TGTGCCAGCAGTCCTACCGGGACTAGAGGTCGCGAGCAGTACTTC	CASSPTGTRGREQYF
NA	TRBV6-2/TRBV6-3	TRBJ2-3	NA	TGTGCCAGCAGCCACAGGGTTAGCACAGATACGCAGTATTTT	CASSHRVSTDTQYF
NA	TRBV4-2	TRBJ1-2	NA	TGTGCCAGCAGCCACCTTTCTGAGGGCTATGGCTACACCTTC	CASSHLSEGYGYTF
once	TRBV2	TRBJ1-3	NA	TGTGCCAGTGGACAGTTTGGAAACACCATATATTTT	CASGQFGNTIYF
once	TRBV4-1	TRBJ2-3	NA	TGCGCCAGCAGCCAAGAAGAGGGCGTGAAGGGGTATTTT	CASSQEEGVKGYF
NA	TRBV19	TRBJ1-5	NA	TGTGCCAGTAGTATGAGAGGGGGGGCGGGTCAGCCCCAGCATTTT	CASSMRGGAGQPQHF
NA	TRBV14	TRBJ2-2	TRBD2	TGTGCCAGCAGCCAAGATCCCGGGACTAGCGCCGGGGAGCTGTTTTTT	CASSQDPGTSAGELFF
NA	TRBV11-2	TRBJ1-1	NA	TGTGCCAGCAGCTTAATGGCAGGAATGAACACTGAAGCTTTCTTT	CASSLMAGMNTEAFF
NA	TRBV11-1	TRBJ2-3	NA	TGTGCCAGCGGAGGGCGCACAGATACGCAGTATTTT	CASGGRTDTQYF
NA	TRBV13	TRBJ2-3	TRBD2	TGTGCCAGCAGCACCACGACTAGCGGGGGTCTAGTCACAGATACGCAGTATTTT	CASSTTTSGGLVTDTQYF
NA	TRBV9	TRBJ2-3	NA	TGTGCCAGCAGCGTAGATAACACCGGGACGCAGTATTTT	CASSVDNTGTQYF